Listed here are 17 T cell receptor beta chains from one sample, sequenced in a study of tumor and adjacent non-tumor tissue in lung cancer (dated by TCRdb to about 2018). The receptor library was made with multiplex PCR. Reads for this sample came from an Illumina HiSeq 2500. TCRbeta libraries were constructed through three rounds of nested PCR with primers (Table S4) according to protocols adapted from ARM-PCR. Using fastp trimming at Q25 and MiXCR clonotype assembly, TCRdb reanalyzed the public sequencing data and kept in-frame beta chains. For every CDR3 protein sequence, its rows merge into one entry that carries the most common genes and DNA. This sample is represented by some 100,000 distinct CDR3 sequences; around 75% of them were singletons. Roughly 35% of the sample comes from the top ten. RNA was isolated from bulk, unsorted tissue, and RNA quality was assessed with a NanoDrop ND-1000 and an Agilent 2100.

The sequenced material came from lung tumor tissue. Receptor source: a woman aged 60-70 years with non-small cell lung cancer.

The V and J genes are TRBV11-3 and TRBJ2-1; 11 nucleotides line up with TRBD2. There are 17 residues in the CDR3. Looked up from germline, CDR1 is SGHNT and CDR2 is YENEEA. The trim removed 4 bases at V and 7 bases at J, leaving 12 bases unmatched. CDR3 amino acids: CASSSELTSGKHNEQFF. CDR3 sequence (DNA): TGTGCCAGCAGCTCAGAGTTGACTAGCGGGAAGCATAATGAGCAGTTCTTC.

There are a few counts of this clonotype. The chain uses TRBV11-2 and TRBJ2-5; D perhaps matches TRBD2 (5 bases). The length of the CDR3 is 14 residues. In germline, CDR1 is SGHAT, CDR2 FQNNGV. V gave up 5 bases and J gave up 5 bases, with 15 bases separating them. The CDR3 DNA sequence: TGTGCCAGCAGCCTCCGTCGGGGTTCCGAGACCCAGTACTTC. Translating it yields CASSLRRGSETQYF.

A word on this clonotype: As the CDR3 is not closed by the conserved phenylalanine or tryptophan, this likely results from a read error. This chain uses TRBV11-3 with TRBJ2-2; TRBD1 matches at 10 bases. Germline assignment: CDR1 SGHNT and CDR2 YENEEA. There are 15 residues in the CDR3. CDR3 in amino acids: CASNPGTGVTGELFL. The CDR3 region has the DNA TGTGCCAGCAACCCCGGGACAGGGGTCACCGGGGAACTGTTTTTA.

In the case of this clonotype: An end of the junction differs from the germline gene, which may be a read error. V usage is TRBV11-2 and J usage is TRBJ2-3; D is possibly TRBD2 (5 bases). The CDR3 consists of 15 residues. Germline-derived CDR1 and CDR2 are SGHAT and FQNNGV. CDR3 residues: CTSSATVTATDTQYF. For the CDR3, the DNA is TGTACCAGTAGCGCCACCGTGACGGCCACAGATACGCAGTATTTT.

A word on this clonotype: An end of the junction differs from the germline gene, which may be a read error. The rearrangement joins TRBV11-2 to TRBJ2-3; tentatively, D is TRBD1 (5 bases). The germline V gene encodes CDR1 SGHAT and CDR2 FQNNGV. This CDR3 is built from 16 residues. This CDR3 is CASSLRSQVSTDMQYF. In DNA, the CDR3 is TGTGCCAGCAGCTTACGATCACAGGTTAGCACAGATATGCAGTATTTC.

A remark on this clonotype: The junction departs from the called germline gene at one end, perhaps through a read error. This chain links TRBV7-9 with TRBJ1-1; the D is unclear. This CDR3 is built from 14 residues. Germline V gene sequence: CDR1 SEHNR, CDR2 FQNEAQ (reference sequence). This CDR3 reads CASILVSVNTEAFF. The DNA of the CDR3 is TGTGCCAGCATCTTAGTGTCAGTGAACACTGAAGCTTTCTTT.

This chain links TRBV20-1 with TRBJ2-1; D perhaps matches TRBD2 (5 bases). This CDR3 contains 19 residues. Germline CDR1 DFQATT, CDR2 SNEGSKA (reference sequence). V was cut by 1 base and J by 0 bases, with 22 bases left in between. The chain's CDR3 is CSARADWTCRRNSYNEQFF. CDR3 in DNA: TGCAGTGCTAGAGCGGATTGGACTTGCAGGAGGAACTCCTACAATGAGCAGTTCTTC.

This clonotype was detected once. Because it lacks the conserved phenylalanine or tryptophan at the end, this CDR3 is likely a read error. The chain couples TRBV19 to TRBJ2-3; D perhaps matches TRBD2 (5 bases). CDR3 length: 14 amino acids. The germline V gene has CDR1 LNHDA and CDR2 SQIVND (reference sequence). The ends were cut back, 6 bases at V and 0 bases at J, with 10 bases in the middle. CDR3 sequence reads: CASSFPGSTDTQYY. The CDR3 DNA reads TGTGCCAGTAGCTTCCCGGGGAGCACAGATACGCAGTATTAT.

This clonotype was found a few times. One end of the junction fails to match germline, which may point to a read error. J is TRBJ2-5 and V is TRBV28; 8 bases are a match to TRBD2. The CDR3 length is 14 residues. The germline V gene has CDR1 MDHEN and CDR2 SYDVKM. This CDR3 reads CVSNPSHGGETQYF. The DNA for the CDR3 is TGTGTCAGCAATCCCTCGCACGGGGGGGAGACTCAGTACTTC.

Of note for this clonotype: A much bigger clone sits one base away, suggesting this may be a read error. The CDR3 loop is CASSPPEELFF. As DNA, the CDR3 is TGTGCCAGCAGCCCCCCCGAGGAGCTGTTTTTT. The gene calls are TRBV2 and TRBJ2-2; no definite D call. Deletions cut 6 bases from V and 10 bases from J, with 9 bases between. The CDR3 totals 11 residues. Germline-derived CDR1 and CDR2 are SNHLY and FYNNEI.

The V call is TRBV19, the J call TRBJ1-2, with D tentatively TRBD1 (6 bases). Germline CDR1 LNHDA, CDR2 SQIVND (reference sequence). Between the trimmed V and J ends, which lost 5 bases and 5 bases, there was a span of 18 bases. The CDR3 runs to 15 residues. This CDR3 is CASSSPGHFNYGYTF. CDR3 coding DNA: TGTGCCAGTAGTTCTCCGGGACACTTTAATTATGGCTACACCTTC. The whole variable domain, filled in from reference TRBV19 and TRBJ1-2, reads DGGITQSPKYLFRKEGQNVTLSCEQNLNHDAMYWYRQDPGQGLRLIYYSQIVNDFQKGDIAEGYSVSREKKESFPLTVTSAQKNPTAFYLCASSSPGHFNYGYTFGSGTRLTVV.

As concerns this clonotype: Since a much larger clone is just one base distant, this may be a read error. The chain recombines TRBV12-5 with TRBJ2-6; D may be TRBD2 (6 bases). The CDR3 totals 15 residues. Germline V gene data show CDR1 as LGHNT and CDR2 as FRNRAP. The CDR3 sequence is CASKSEGTGANVLIF. For the CDR3, the DNA is TGTGCTAGTAAGTCGGAAGGGACTGGGGCCAACGTCCTGATTTTC. The whole variable domain, remainder taken from reference TRBV12-5 and TRBJ2-6, is DARVTQTPRHKVTEMGQEVTMRCQPILGHNTVFWYRQTMMQGLELLAYFRNRAPLDDSGMPKDRFSAEMPDATLATLKIQPSEPRDSAVYFCASKSEGTGANVLIFGAGSRLTVL.

Details on this clonotype: The junction does not match germline at one end; this may be a read error. The chain combines TRBV10-1 with TRBJ2-3; TRBD2 matches at 7 bases. Germline values: CDR1 WNHNN, CDR2 SYGVQD (reference sequence). The CDR3 contains 17 residues. For the CDR3, the DNA is TGCGCCAACAGTGACTCAGCTATCGGGAGGAGCGGGGATACGCAGTATTTC. Translated: CANSDSAIGRSGDTQYF.

About this clonotype itself: Likely a read error: the CDR3 ends without its conserved phenylalanine or tryptophan. This chain links TRBV11-1 with TRBJ2-1, with a possible D match to TRBD2 (8 bases). This CDR3 is 16 amino acids long. The germline V gene has CDR1 SGHAT and CDR2 FQDESV (reference sequence). CDR3 sequence reads: CVSSPRGLAGWDEQFL. The CDR3, as DNA: TGTGTCAGCAGCCCGAGGGGGCTAGCGGGTTGGGATGAGCAGTTCCTC.

Comments on this clonotype: At one end the junction does not follow the germline gene, possibly because of a read error. The chain carries TRBV12-3 or TRBV12-4 and TRBJ2-7; D is perhaps TRBD2 (7 bases). CDR3 size: 14 residues. In DNA form, the CDR3 reads TGTGCCAGCACCTATCCGGGGGGCAATAACGAACAGTACTTC. Translated: CASTYPGGNNEQYF.

The table lists this clonotype with a few counts. This chain links TRBV12-3 or TRBV12-4 with TRBJ2-5, with D unresolved. The CDR3 extends over 11 amino acids. The CDR3 DNA reads TGTTCTAGGAGTTTATACGAGACCCAGTACTTC. Translated, it gives CSRSLYETQYF.

Remarks on this clonotype: This may stem from a read error, because a much larger clone lies one nucleotide away. This chain links TRBV20-1 with TRBJ2-1; weak D call: TRBD2 (5 bases). The CDR3 has 16 residues. Trimming took off 7 bases at V and 0 bases at J, with 19 bases between the two ends. CDR1 and CDR2 from the germline V gene are DFQATT and SNEGSKA (reference sequence). The chain's CDR3 is CSVHTYGEFSYNEQFF. The CDR3 bases are TGCAGTGTTCACACTTACGGGGAATTCTCCTACAATGAGCAGTTCTTC.